This T cell receptor beta chain was found in a study of monozygotic twins with inflammatory bowel disease. Following a re-call of the 5' RACE reads, TCRdb has one entry per CDR3 protein and lacks DNA. This repertoire includes around 140,000 distinct CDR3 sequences. The sample was blood. The TCR sequence derives from a human donor with ulcerative colitis or Crohn's disease, or a healthy co-twin of an affected twin (not recorded which).

The CDR3: CASSLGAGSYNEQFF. The chain carries TRBV27 and TRBJ2-1; TCRdb gives TRBD1 as the D gene, but with no DNA this cannot be confirmed. Germline V lookup: CDR1 MNHEY, CDR2 SMNVEV (reference sequence). The CDR3 extends over 15 amino acids.